This T cell receptor beta chain stems from a study of siplizumab effects on memory and regulatory T cells. The CDR3 extends over 11 amino acids. V lost 4 bases and J lost 6, with 7 bases in between. Per the germline V gene, CDR1 is SGHAT and CDR2 is FQNNGV. Libraries were prepared by immunoSEQ multiplex PCR; TCRdb keeps only in-frame clonotypes and omits some of them. The sample lists roughly 120,000 clones; about 94% were seen once. Sequencing input: non-Treg CD4+ T cells sorted from blood. V usage is TRBV11-2 and J usage is TRBJ2-7, with D unclear. This sequence originates from a human donor in good health. The CDR3 DNA reads TGTGCCAGCAGCTCTAGGGCCGAGCAGTACTTC. Translated, it gives CASSSRAEQYF.